The 3 T cell receptor beta chains presented below share a single source sample, sequenced in a study of OX40 agonist ivuxolimab in advanced cancers. Generated by immunoSEQ multiplex PCR, the TCRdb table keeps only in-frame clones and is missing some. The sample yields about 19,000 clones, less than 95% seen once. Material: CD4+ or CD8+ T cells sorted from blood, obtained in a trial of the OX40 agonist ivuxolimab. The receptor source for this set is an adult with an advanced solid tumor such as melanoma, head and neck, liver or kidney cancer.

The chain carries TRBV27 and TRBJ2-3, with D possibly matching TRBD2 (6 bases). Germline V gene sequence: CDR1 MNHEY, CDR2 SMNVEV (reference sequence). Trimming pared 6 bases from V and 2 bases from J, leaving 15 bases between. The CDR3 has 15 residues. CDR3 coding DNA: TGTGCCAGCAGGGACCTAGCGCTACCCACAGATACGCAGTATTTT. Protein: CASRDLALPTDTQYF.

The J gene is TRBJ2-1, the V gene TRBV5-1; D assignment may be TRBD1 or TRBD2 (5 bases each). With 2 bases removed from V and 10 bases from J, the gap between germline ends came to 7 bases. This CDR3 is built from 11 residues. The V gene's germline CDR1 is SGHRS and CDR2 YFSETQ. CDR3 sequence reads: CASSFWDEQFF. In nucleotides, the CDR3 is TGCGCCAGCAGCTTTTGGGACGAGCAGTTCTTC.

Comment on this clone: A much larger clone sits a single nucleotide away, making a read error possible. The J gene is TRBJ1-4, the V gene TRBV6-9; D might be TRBD1 (5 bases). Germline CDR1 MNHGY, CDR2 SVAAGI. Trimming took off 3 bases at V and 10 bases at J, with 12 bases between the two ends. This CDR3 comprises 13 residues. The DNA of the CDR3 is TGTGCCAGCAGTTACTCGTCGGGGGGAAAACTGTTTTTT. As protein: CASSYSSGGKLFF.